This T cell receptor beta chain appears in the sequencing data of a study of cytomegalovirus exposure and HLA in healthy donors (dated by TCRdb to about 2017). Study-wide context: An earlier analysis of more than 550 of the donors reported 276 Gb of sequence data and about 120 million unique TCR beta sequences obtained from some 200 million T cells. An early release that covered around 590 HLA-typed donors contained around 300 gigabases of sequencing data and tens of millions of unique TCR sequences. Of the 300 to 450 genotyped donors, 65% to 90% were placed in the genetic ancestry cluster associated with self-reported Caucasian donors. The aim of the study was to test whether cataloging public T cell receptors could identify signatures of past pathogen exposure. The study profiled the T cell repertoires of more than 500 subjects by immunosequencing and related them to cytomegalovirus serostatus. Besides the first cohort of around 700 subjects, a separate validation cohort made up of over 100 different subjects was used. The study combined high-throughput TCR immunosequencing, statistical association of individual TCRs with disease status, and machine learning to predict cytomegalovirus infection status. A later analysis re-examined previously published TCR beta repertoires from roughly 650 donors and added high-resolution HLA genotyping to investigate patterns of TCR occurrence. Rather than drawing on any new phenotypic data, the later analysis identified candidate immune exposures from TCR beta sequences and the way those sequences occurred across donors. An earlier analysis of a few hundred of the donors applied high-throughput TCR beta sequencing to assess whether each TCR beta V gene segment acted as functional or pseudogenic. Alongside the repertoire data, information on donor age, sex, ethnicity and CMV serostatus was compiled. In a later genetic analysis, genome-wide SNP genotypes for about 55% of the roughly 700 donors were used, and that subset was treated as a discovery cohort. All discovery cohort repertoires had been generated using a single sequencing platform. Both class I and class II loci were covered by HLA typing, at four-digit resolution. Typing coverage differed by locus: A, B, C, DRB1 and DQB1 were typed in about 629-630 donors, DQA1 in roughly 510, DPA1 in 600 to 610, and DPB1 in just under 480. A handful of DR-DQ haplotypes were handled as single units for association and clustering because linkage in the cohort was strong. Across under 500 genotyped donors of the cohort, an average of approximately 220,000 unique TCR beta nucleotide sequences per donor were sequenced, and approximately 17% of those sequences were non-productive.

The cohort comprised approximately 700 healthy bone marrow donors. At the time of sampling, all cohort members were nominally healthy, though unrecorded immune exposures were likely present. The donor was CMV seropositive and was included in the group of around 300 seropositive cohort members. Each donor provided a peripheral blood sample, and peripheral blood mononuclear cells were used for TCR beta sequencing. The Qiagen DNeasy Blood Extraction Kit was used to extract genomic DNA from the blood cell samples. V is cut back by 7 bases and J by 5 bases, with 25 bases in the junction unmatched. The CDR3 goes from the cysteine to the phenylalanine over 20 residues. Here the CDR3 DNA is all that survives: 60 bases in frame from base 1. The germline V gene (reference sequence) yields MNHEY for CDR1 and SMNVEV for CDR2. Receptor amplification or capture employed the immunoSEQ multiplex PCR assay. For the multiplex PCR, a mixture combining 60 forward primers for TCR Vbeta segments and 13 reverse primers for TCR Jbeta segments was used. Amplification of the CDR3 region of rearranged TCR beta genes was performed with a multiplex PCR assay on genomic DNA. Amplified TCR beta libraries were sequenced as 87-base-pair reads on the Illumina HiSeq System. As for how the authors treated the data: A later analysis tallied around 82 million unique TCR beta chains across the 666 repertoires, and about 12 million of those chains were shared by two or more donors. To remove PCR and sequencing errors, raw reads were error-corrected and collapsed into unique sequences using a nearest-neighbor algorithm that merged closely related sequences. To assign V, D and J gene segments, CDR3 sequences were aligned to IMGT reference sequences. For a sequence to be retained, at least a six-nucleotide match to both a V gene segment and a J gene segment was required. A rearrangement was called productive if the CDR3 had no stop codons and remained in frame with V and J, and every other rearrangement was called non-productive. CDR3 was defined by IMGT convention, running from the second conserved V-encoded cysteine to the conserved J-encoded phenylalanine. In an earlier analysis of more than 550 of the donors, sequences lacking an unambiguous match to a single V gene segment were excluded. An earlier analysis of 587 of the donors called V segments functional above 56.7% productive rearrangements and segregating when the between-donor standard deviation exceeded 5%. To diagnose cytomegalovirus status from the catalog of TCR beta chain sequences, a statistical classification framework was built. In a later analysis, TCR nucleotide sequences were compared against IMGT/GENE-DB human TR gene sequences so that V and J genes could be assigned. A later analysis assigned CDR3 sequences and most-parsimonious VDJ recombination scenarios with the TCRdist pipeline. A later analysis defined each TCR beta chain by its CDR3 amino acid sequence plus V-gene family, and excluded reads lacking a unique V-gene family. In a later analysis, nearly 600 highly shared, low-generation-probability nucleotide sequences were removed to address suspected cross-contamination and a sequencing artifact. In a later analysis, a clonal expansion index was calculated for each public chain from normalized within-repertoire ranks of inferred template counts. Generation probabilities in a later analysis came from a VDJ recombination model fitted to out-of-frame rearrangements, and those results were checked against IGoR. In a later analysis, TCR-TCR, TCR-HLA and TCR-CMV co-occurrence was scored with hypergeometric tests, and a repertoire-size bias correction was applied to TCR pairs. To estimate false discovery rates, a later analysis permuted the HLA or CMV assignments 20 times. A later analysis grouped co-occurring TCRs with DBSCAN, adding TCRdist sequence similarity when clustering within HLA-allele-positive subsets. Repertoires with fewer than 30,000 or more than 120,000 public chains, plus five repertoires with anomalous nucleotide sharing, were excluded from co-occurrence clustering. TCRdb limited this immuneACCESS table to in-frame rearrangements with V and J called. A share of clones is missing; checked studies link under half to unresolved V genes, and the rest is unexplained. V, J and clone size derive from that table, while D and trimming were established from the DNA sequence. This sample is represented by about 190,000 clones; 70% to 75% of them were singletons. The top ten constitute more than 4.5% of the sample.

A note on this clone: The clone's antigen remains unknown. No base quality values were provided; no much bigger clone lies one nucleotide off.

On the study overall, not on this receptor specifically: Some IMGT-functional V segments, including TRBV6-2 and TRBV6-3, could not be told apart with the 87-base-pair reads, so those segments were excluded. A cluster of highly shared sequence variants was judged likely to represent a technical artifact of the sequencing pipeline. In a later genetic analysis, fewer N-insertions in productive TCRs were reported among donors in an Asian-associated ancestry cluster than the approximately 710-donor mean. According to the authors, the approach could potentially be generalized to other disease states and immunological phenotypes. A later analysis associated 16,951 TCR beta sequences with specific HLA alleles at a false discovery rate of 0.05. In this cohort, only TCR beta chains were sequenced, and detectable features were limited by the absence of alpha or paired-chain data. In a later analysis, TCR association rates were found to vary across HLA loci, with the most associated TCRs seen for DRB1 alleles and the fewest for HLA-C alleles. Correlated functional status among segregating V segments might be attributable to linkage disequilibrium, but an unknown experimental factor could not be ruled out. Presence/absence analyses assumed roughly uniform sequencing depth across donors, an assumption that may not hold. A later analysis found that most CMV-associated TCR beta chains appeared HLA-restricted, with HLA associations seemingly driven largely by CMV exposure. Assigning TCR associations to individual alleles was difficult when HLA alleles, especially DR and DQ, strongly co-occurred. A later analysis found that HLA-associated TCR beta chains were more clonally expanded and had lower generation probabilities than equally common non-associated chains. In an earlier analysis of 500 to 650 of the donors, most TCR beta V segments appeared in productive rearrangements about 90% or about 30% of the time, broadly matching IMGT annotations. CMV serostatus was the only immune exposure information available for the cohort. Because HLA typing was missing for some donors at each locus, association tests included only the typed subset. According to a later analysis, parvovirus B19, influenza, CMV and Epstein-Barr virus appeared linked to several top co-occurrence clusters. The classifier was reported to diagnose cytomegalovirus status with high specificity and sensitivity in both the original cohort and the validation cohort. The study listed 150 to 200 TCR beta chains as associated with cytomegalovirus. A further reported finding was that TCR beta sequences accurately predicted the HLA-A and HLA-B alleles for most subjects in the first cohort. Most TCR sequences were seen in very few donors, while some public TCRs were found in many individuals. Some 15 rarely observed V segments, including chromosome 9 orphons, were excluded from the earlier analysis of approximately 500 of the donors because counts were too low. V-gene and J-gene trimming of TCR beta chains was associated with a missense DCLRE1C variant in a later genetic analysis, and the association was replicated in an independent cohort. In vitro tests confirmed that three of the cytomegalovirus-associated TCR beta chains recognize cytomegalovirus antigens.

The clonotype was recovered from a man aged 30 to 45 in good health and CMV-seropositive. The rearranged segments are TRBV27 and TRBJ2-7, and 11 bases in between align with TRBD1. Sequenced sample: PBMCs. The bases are TGTGCCAGCACCCGACTCTGGGGCGGGACAGGGGGGTACGAAGTCCACGAGCAGTACTTC. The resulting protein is CASTRLWGGTGGYEVHEQYF.